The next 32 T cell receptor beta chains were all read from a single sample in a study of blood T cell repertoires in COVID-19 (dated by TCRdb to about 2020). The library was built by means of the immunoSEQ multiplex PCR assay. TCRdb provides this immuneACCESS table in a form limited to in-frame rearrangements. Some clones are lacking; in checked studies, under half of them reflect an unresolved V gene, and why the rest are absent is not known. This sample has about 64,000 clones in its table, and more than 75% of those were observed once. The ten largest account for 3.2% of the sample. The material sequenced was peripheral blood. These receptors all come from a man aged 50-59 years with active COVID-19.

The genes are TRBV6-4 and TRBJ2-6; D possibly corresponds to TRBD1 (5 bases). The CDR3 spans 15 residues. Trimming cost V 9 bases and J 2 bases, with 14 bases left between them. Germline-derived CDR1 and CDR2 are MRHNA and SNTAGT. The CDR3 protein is CARYRRTAGANVLTF. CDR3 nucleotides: TGTGCCAGATACAGGCGGACGGCTGGGGCCAACGTCCTGACTTTC.

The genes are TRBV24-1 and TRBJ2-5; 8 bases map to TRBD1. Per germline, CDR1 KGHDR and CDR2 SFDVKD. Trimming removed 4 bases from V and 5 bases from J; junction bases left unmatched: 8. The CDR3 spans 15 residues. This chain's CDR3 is CATSEGQGARETQYF. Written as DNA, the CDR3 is TGTGCCACCAGTGAAGGGCAGGGGGCGAGGGAGACCCAGTACTTC.

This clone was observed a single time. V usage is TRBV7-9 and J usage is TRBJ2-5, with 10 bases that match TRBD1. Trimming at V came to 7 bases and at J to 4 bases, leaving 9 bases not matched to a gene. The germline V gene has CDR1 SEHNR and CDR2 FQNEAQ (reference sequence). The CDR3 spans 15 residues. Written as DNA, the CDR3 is TGTGCCAGCACCCGGGACAGGGGAGGTCGAGAGACCCAGTACTTC. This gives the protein CASTRDRGGRETQYF. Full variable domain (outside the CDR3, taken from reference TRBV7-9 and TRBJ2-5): DTGVSQNPRHKITKRGQNVTFRCDPISEHNRLYWYRQTLGQGPEFLTYFQNEAQLEKSRLLSDRFSAERPKGSFSTLEIQRTEQGDSAMYLCASTRDRGGRETQYFGPGTRLLVL.

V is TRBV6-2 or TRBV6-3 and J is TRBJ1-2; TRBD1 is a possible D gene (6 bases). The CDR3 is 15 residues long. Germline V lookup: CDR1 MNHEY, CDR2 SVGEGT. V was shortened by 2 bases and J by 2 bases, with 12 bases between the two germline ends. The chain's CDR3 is CASSYGYRANYGYTF. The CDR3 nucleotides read TGTGCCAGCAGTTACGGATACAGGGCGAACTATGGCTACACCTTC.

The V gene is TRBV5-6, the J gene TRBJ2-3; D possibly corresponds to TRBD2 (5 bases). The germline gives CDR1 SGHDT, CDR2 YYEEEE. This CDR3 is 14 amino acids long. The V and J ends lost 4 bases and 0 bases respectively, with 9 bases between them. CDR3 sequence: CASSGSSSTDTQYF. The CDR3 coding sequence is TGTGCCAGCAGCGGGAGTTCTAGCACAGATACGCAGTATTTT. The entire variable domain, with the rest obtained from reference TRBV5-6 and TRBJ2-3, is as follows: DAGVTQSPTHLIKTRGQQVTLRCSPKSGHDTVSWYQQALGQGPQFIFQYYEEEERQRGNFPDRFSGHQFPNYSSELNVNALLLGDSALYLCASSGSSSTDTQYFGPGTRLTVL.

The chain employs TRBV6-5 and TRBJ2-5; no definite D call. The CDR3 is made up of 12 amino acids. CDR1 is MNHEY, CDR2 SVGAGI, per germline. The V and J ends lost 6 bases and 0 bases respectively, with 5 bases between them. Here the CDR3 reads CASRTHQETQYF. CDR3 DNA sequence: TGTGCCAGCAGGACACACCAAGAGACCCAGTACTTC.

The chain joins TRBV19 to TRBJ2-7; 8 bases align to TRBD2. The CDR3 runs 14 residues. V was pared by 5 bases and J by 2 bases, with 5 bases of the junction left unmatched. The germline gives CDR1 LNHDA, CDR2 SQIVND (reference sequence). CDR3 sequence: CASSLPGGPYEQYF. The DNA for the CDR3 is TGTGCCAGTAGTCTCCCGGGGGGGCCCTACGAGCAGTACTTC.

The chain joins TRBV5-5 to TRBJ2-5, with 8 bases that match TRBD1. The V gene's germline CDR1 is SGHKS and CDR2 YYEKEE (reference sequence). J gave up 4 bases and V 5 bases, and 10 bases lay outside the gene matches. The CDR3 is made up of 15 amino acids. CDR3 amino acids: CASSFGQGDGETQYF. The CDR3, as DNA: TGTGCCAGCAGTTTTGGACAGGGTGATGGAGAGACCCAGTACTTC.

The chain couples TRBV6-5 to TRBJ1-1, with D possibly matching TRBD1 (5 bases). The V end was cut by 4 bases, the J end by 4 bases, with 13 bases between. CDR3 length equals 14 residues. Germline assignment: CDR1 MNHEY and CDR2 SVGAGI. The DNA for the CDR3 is TGTGCCAGCAGTTTGAACAGGAGAGGCACTGAAGCTTTCTTT. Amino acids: CASSLNRRGTEAFF.

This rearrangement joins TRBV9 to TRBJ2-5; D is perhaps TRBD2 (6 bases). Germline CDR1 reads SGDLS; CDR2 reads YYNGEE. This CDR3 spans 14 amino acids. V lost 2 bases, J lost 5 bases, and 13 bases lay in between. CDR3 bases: TGTGCCAGCAGCGTTGGTCCGGAGGGGGAGACCCAGTACTTC. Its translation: CASSVGPEGETQYF. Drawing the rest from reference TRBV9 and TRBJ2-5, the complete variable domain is DSGVTQTPKHLITATGQRVTLRCSPRSGDLSVYWYQQSLDQGLQFLIQYYNGEERAKGNILERFSAQQFPDLHSELNLSSLELGDSALYFCASSVGPEGETQYFGPGTRLLVL.

The CDR3 region is CASSRTSGANVLTF. CDR3 DNA: TGTGCCAGCAGCCGAACTTCTGGGGCCAACGTCCTGACTTTC. This sequence joins TRBV25-1 and TRBJ2-6; D gene unclear. This CDR3 has 14 residues. V was trimmed by 6 bases and J by 1 base, leaving 7 bases between them. Per germline, CDR1 MGHDK and CDR2 SYGVNS.

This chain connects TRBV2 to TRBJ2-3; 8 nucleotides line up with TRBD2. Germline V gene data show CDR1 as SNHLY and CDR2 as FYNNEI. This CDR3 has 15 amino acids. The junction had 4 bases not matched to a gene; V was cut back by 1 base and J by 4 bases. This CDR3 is CASSEDGGASDTQYF. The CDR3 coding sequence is TGTGCCAGCAGTGAAGACGGGGGGGCTTCAGATACGCAGTATTTT.

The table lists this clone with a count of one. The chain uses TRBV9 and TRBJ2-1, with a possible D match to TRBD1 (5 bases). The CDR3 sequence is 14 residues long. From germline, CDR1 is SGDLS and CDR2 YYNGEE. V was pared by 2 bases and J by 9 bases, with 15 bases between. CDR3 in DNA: TGTGCCAGCAGCGTCGGATGGGGCCCCAGTGAGCAGTTCTTC. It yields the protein CASSVGWGPSEQFF.

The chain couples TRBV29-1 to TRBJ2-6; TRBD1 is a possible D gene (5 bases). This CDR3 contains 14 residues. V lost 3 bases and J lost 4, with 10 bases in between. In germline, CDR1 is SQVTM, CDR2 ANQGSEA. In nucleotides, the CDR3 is TGCAGCGTTGAGGACAATGCGGGGGCCAACGTCCTGACTTTC. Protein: CSVEDNAGANVLTF.

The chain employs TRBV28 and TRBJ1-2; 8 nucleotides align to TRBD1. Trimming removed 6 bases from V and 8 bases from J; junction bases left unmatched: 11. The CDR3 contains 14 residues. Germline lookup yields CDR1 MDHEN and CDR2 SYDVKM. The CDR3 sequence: CASSRLQGAEGYTF. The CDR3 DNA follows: TGTGCCAGCAGCCGTCTCCAGGGGGCAGAGGGCTACACCTTC.

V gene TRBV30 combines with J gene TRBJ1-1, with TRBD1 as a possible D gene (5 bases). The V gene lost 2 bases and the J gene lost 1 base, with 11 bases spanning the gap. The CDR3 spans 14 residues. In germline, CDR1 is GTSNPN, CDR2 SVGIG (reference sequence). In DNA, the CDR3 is TGTGCCTGGAGTAGGGGCAGGGCGAACACTGAAGCTTTCTTT. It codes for CAWSRGRANTEAFF.

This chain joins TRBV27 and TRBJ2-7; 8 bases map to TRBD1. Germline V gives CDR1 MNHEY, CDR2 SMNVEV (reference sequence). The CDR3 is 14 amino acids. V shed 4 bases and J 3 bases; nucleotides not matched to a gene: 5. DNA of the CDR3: TGTGCCAGCAGTTCGACGGACAGGGTCTACGAGCAGTACTTC. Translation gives CASSSTDRVYEQYF.

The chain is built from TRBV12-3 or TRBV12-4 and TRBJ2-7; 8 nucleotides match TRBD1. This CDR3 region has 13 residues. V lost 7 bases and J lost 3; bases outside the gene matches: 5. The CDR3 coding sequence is TGTGCCAGCATCCCAACAGGGGGCTACGAGCAGTACTTC. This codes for CASIPTGGYEQYF.

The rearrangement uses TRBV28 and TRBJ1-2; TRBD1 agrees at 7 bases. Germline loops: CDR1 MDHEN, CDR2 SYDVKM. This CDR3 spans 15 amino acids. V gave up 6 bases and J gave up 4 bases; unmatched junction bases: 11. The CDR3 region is CASSIQNRGGYGYTF. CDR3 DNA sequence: TGTGCCAGCAGCATCCAAAACAGGGGAGGCTATGGCTACACCTTC.

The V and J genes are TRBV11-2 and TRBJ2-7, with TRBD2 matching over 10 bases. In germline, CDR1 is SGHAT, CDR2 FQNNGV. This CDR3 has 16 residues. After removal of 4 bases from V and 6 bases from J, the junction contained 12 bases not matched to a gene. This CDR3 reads CASSSPGVAGGREQYF. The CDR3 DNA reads TGTGCCAGCAGCTCCCCCGGGGTAGCGGGGGGCCGCGAGCAGTACTTC. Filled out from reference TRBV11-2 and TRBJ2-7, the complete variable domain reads EAGVAQSPRYKIIEKRQSVAFWCNPISGHATLYWYQQILGQGPKLLIQFQNNGVVDDSQLPKDRFSAERLKGVDSTLKIQPAKLEDSAVYLCASSSPGVAGGREQYFGPGTRLTVT.

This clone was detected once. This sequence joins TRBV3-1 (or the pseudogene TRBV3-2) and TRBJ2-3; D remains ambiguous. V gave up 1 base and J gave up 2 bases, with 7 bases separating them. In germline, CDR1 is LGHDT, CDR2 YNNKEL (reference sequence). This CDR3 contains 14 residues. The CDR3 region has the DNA TGTGCCAGCAGCCAAGTCTCGGTCACAGATACGCAGTATTTT. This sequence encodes CASSQVSVTDTQYF.

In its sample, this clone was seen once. In DNA form, the CDR3 reads TGTGCCAGCAGTCAACCGACAGGGCGGTATGGCTACACCTTC. Its protein is CASSQPTGRYGYTF. This chain connects TRBV6-2 or TRBV6-3 to TRBJ1-2, with 7 positions matching TRBD1. The CDR3 has 14 amino acids. V lost 5 bases, J lost 5 bases, and 8 bases stayed unmatched. Germline V gene data show CDR1 as MNHEY and CDR2 as SVGEGT.

The CDR3 sequence: CASSQPTVSGTSGRALETQYF. CDR3 coding DNA: TGTGCCAGCAGCCAACCTACCGTCTCCGGGACTAGCGGGAGGGCCCTAGAGACCCAGTACTTC. The J gene is TRBJ2-5, the V gene TRBV2; TRBD2 matches 16 bases. The CDR3 has 21 amino acids. The germline V gene encodes CDR1 SNHLY and CDR2 FYNNEI. Trimming cost V 6 bases and J 4 bases; bases outside gene matches: 20.

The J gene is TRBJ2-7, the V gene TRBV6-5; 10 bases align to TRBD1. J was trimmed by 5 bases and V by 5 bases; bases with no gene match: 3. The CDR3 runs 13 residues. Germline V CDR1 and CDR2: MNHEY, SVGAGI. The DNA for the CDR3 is TGTGCCAGCAGTCGACAGGGGGCACACGAGCAGTACTTC. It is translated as CASSRQGAHEQYF.

CDR3 sequence reads: CASSRRLAGALPQYF. The CDR3 DNA is TGTGCCAGCAGTCGGAGACTAGCGGGAGCTCTTCCGCAGTATTTT. The J gene is TRBJ2-3, the V gene TRBV28; 12 positions match TRBD2. Germline CDR1 MDHEN, CDR2 SYDVKM. Unmatched junction bases numbered 10, after V lost 5 bases and J lost 10 bases. This CDR3 region has 15 residues.

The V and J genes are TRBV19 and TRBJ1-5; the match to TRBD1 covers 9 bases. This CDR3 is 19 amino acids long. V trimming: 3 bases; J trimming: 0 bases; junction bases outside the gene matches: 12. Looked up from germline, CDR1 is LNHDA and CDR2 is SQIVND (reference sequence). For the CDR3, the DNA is TGTGCCAGTAGTATTGGAGTTGGGGACAGGGATTATAGCAATCAGCCCCAGCATTTT. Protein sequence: CASSIGVGDRDYSNQPQHF.

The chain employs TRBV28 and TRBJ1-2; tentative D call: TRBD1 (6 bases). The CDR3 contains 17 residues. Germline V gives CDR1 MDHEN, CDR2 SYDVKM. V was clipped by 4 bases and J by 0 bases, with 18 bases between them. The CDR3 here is CASSSQDDRPPNYGYTF. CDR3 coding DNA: TGTGCCAGCAGTTCCCAAGACGACAGGCCCCCTAACTATGGCTACACCTTC.

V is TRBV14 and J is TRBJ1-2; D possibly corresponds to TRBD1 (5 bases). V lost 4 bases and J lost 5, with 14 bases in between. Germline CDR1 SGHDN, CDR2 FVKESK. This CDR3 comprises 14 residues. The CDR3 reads CASSLLIQDYGYTF. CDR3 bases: TGTGCCAGCAGCCTTTTAATACAGGATTATGGCTACACCTTC.

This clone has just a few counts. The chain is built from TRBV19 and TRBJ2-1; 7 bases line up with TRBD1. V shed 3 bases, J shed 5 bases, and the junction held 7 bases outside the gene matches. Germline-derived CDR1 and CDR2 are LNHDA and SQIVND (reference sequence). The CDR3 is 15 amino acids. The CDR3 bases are TGTGCCAGTAGTATTCTCGACAGGGCAAACAATGAGCAGTTCTTC. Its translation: CASSILDRANNEQFF.

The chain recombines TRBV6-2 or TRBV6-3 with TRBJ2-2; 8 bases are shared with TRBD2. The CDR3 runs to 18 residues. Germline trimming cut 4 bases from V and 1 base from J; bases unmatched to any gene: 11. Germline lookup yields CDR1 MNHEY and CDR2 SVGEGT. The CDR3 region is CASSLDGGLAVNTGELFF. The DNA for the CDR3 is TGTGCCAGCAGTTTGGACGGAGGACTAGCAGTGAACACCGGGGAGCTGTTTTTT.

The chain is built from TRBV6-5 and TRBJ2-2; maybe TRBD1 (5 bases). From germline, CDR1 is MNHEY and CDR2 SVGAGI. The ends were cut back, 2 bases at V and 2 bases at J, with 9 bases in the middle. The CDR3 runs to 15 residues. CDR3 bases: TGTGCCAGCAGTTACCAGGGTACAAACACCGGGGAGCTGTTTTTT. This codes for CASSYQGTNTGELFF.

The CDR3 DNA reads as TGTGCCAGCACTTCACGAGGGTCGGCTAATGAAAAACTGTTTTTT. Its protein product is CASTSRGSANEKLFF. V is TRBV28 and J is TRBJ1-4; D gene ambiguous. V lost 7 bases and J 3 bases, leaving 15 bases between the germline ends. Germline CDR1 reads MDHEN; CDR2 reads SYDVKM. The CDR3 has 15 amino acids.